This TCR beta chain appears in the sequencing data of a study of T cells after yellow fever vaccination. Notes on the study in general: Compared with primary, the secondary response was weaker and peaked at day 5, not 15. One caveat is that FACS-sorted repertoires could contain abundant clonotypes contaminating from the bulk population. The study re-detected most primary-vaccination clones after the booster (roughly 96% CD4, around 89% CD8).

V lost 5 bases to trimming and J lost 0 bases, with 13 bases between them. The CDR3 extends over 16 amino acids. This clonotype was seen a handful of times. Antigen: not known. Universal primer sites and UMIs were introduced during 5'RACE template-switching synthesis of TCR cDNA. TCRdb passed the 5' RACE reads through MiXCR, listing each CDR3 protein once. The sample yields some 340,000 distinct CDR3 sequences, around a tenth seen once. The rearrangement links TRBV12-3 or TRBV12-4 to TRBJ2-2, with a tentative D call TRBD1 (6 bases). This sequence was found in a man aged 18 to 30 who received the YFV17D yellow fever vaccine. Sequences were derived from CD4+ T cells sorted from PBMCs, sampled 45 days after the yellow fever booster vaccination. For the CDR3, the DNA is TGTGCCAGCAGTAAAGCCGGGACAACGAACACCGGGGAGCTGTTTTTT. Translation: CASSKAGTTNTGELFF.